These 19 T cell receptor beta chains were sequenced from one sample in a study of response to subunit inactivated influenza vaccine (dated by TCRdb to the late 2010s). Library generation was performed with RT-PCR. TCRdb names Illumina HiSeq 2500 as the instrument used. TCRdb handled the public reads itself, with Q25 trimming in fastp and clone calling in MiXCR, and kept productive beta chains. Entries that share a CDR3 protein sequence are merged under the most common genes and DNA. The sample table contains under 950,000 distinct CDR3 sequences; only one count was recorded for less than 25% of them. Of the sample, roughly a tenth is held by the ten largest clones. The sequences come from PBMCs from blood, collected roughly 5 days after vaccination. All receptors derive from a middle-aged man who received an inactivated influenza vaccine. Donor details come from another sample of the same person, matched by shared clones.

This rearrangement joins TRBV10-3 to TRBJ2-1, with D hard to call. Germline V gene lookup returns CDR1 ENHRY and CDR2 SYGVKD. The V end was cut by 4 bases, the J end by 1 base, with 11 bases between. The CDR3 extends over 15 amino acids. CDR3 sequence: CAISVRPTSYNEQFF. In nucleotides, the CDR3 is TGTGCCATCAGTGTAAGGCCTACGTCCTACAATGAGCAGTTCTTC.

This clonotype was counted between two and nine times. The gene calls are TRBV20-1 and TRBJ2-6, with a weak D call TRBD2 (5 bases). The CDR3 extends over 14 amino acids. Trimming removed 4 bases from V and 1 base from J, with 8 bases in between. The germline CDR1 and CDR2 sequences are DFQATT and SNEGSKA (reference sequence). The CDR3 sequence: CSATDSSGANVLTF. The CDR3 DNA is TGCAGTGCTACGGACTCGTCTGGGGCCAACGTCCTGACTTTC.

This clonotype was counted many times. The gene calls are TRBV29-1 and TRBJ2-1; D is ambiguous. Between the trimmed V and J ends, which lost 2 bases and 10 bases, there was a span of 15 bases. Germline assignment: CDR1 SQVTM and CDR2 ANQGSEA. The CDR3 is 13 residues long. CDR3 residues: CSVESQIKDEQFF. In DNA, the CDR3 is TGCAGCGTTGAATCCCAAATAAAGGACGAGCAGTTCTTC.

This clonotype was recorded a few times. This chain joins TRBV12-3 or TRBV12-4 and TRBJ2-3, with a possible D match to TRBD1 (7 bases). Trimming removed 6 bases from V and 6 bases from J, with 19 bases in between. There are 15 residues in the CDR3. DNA of the CDR3: TGTGCCAGCAGAAGACAGGGAGGAAGGGGGGATACGCAGTATTTT. This translates into CASRRQGGRGDTQYF.

The V and J genes are TRBV6-2 or TRBV6-3 and TRBJ2-7; unclear D gene. Per the germline V gene, CDR1 is MNHEY and CDR2 is SVGEGT. This CDR3 has 13 amino acids. The V end lost 5 bases, the J end lost 3 bases, and 11 bases lay between the germline ends. The CDR3 sequence is CASSGPEIYEQYF. The DNA of the CDR3 is TGTGCCAGCAGTGGCCCCGAGATCTACGAGCAGTACTTC.

This chain links TRBV7-2 with TRBJ2-7, with 8 bases that match TRBD1. J was trimmed by 2 bases and V by 5 bases; bases with no gene match: 8. Germline CDR1 is SGHTA and CDR2 is FQGNSA. The CDR3 length is 15 residues. CDR3 sequence (DNA): TGTGCCAGCAGCCACGGACAGGGAAGAACCTACGAGCAGTACTTC. It is translated as CASSHGQGRTYEQYF.

The V gene is TRBV25-1, the J gene TRBJ2-7, with TRBD2 matching 8 bases. Trimming at V came to 7 bases and at J to 2 bases, leaving 7 bases not matched to a gene. Per the germline V gene, CDR1 is MGHDK and CDR2 is SYGVNS. There are 14 residues in the CDR3. The CDR3 nucleotides read TGTGCCAGCAAAATGAGCGGGAGTCCCTACGAGCAGTACTTC. Translated, it gives CASKMSGSPYEQYF.

The rearrangement joins TRBV19 to TRBJ1-3, with no clear D. The V gene lost 7 bases and the J gene lost 4 bases, with 14 bases spanning the gap. The V gene's germline CDR1 is LNHDA and CDR2 SQIVND (reference sequence). The CDR3 length is 14 residues. The CDR3 nucleotides are TGTGCCAGTATGGGTCCCGGTAGGGGAAACACCATATATTTT. Translating it yields CASMGPGRGNTIYF.

This clonotype was seen a few times. This rearrangement joins TRBV20-1 to TRBJ1-5, with D maybe TRBD1 (5 bases). CDR3 length: 14 residues. In germline, CDR1 is DFQATT, CDR2 SNEGSKA (reference sequence). The V and J ends lost 3 bases and 0 bases respectively, with 9 bases between them. CDR3 protein: CSASDSFSNQPQHF. CDR3 DNA: TGCAGTGCTAGTGACAGCTTTAGCAATCAGCCCCAGCATTTT.

The V gene is TRBV2, the J gene TRBJ2-5; 16 bases agree with TRBD2. The germline V gene encodes CDR1 SNHLY and CDR2 FYNNEI. The CDR3 is made up of 19 amino acids. Losses at the gene ends were 5 bases for V and 0 bases for J; bases not matched to a gene: 9. The CDR3 loop reads CASSRKRGLAGGYQETQYF. The CDR3, as DNA: TGTGCCAGCAGTCGCAAACGGGGACTAGCGGGAGGGTACCAAGAGACCCAGTACTTC. Full variable domain (outside the CDR3, taken from reference TRBV2 and TRBJ2-5): EPEVTQTPSHQVTQMGQEVILRCVPISNHLYFYWYRQILGQKVEFLVSFYNNEISEKSEIFDDQFSVERPDGSNFTLKIRSTKLEDSAMYFCASSRKRGLAGGYQETQYFGPGTRLLVL.

The V call is TRBV29-1, the J call TRBJ1-1; D is unclear. Germline lookup yields CDR1 SQVTM and CDR2 ANQGSEA. The CDR3 runs to 14 residues. V was trimmed by 3 bases and J by 4 bases, leaving 15 bases between them. CDR3 protein: CSVEFGDRSTEAFF. CDR3 sequence (DNA): TGCAGCGTTGAGTTTGGGGATAGGAGCACTGAAGCTTTCTTT.

Only a few counts were recorded for this clonotype. V gene TRBV15 combines with J gene TRBJ2-7; D is undetermined. CDR3 length: 13 residues. The V end lost 0 bases, the J end lost 2 bases, and 5 bases lay between the germline ends. Germline CDR1 and CDR2: LNHNV and YYDKDF (reference sequence). CDR3: CATSRDPAYEQYF. CDR3 DNA: TGTGCCACCAGCAGAGACCCCGCCTACGAGCAGTACTTC. The complete variable domain, with remaining parts taken from reference TRBV15 and TRBJ2-7, reads DAMVIQNPRYQVTQFGKPVTLSCSQTLNHNVMYWYQQKSSQAPKLLFHYYDKDFNNEADTPDNFQSRRPNTSFCFLDIRSPGLGDTAMYLCATSRDPAYEQYFGPGTRLTVT.

Only a few counts were recorded for this clonotype. The chain is built from TRBV29-1 and TRBJ1-5, with D possibly TRBD1 on 6 matching bases. The CDR3 extends over 13 amino acids. Germline V CDR1 and CDR2: SQVTM, ANQGSEA. V shed 6 bases and J shed 5 bases, with 14 bases lying between them. The CDR3 coding sequence is TGCAGCGTCGCCGGACAGAGGGATCAGCCCCAGCATTTT. Translating gives CSVAGQRDQPQHF.

This chain connects TRBV6-5 to TRBJ2-7; 7 bases are a match to TRBD2. Germline loops: CDR1 MNHEY, CDR2 SVGAGI. This CDR3 comprises 15 residues. V lost 0 bases to trimming and J lost 4 bases; unmatched junction nucleotides: 6. The CDR3 spells CASSYSSSGEYEQYF. The CDR3 DNA follows: TGTGCCAGCAGTTACTCGTCTAGCGGAGAATACGAGCAGTACTTC.

The chain recombines TRBV20-1 with TRBJ2-5; D might be TRBD1 (5 bases). V was cut by 6 bases and J by 5 bases, with 13 bases left in between. The CDR3 contains 12 residues. Looked up from germline, CDR1 is DFQATT and CDR2 is SNEGSKA (reference sequence). Written as DNA, the CDR3 is TGCAGTGCCTACAGGATGGGGGAGACCCAGTACTTC. This encodes CSAYRMGETQYF.

This clonotype was seen more than once but under ten times. The chain recombines TRBV12-3 or TRBV12-4 with TRBJ2-6; no clear D. The CDR3 runs to 14 residues. The V and J ends lost 1 base and 4 bases respectively, with 5 bases between them. The DNA for the CDR3 is TGTGCCAGCAGTTTAGGTGGGGGGGCCAACGTCCTGACTTTC. It codes for CASSLGGGANVLTF.

This clonotype was found a few times. The gene calls are TRBV6-1 and TRBJ1-1, with a weak D call TRBD1 (6 bases). Germline values: CDR1 MNHNS, CDR2 SASEGT. Trimming took off 5 bases at V and 0 bases at J, with 10 bases between the two ends. The CDR3 runs to 14 residues. Here the CDR3 reads CASSRRGMNTEAFF. DNA for the CDR3: TGTGCCAGCAGTCGCAGGGGAATGAACACTGAAGCTTTCTTT.

There are many counts of this clonotype. As DNA, the CDR3 is TGTGCCAGCAGCTTAGAGGTATACGAGCAGTACTTC. This translates into CASSLEVYEQYF. The V gene is TRBV7-9, the J gene TRBJ2-7, with unresolved D. Germline CDR1 SEHNR, CDR2 FQNEAQ (reference sequence). The CDR3 is 12 amino acids. With 1 base removed from V and 4 bases from J, the gap between germline ends came to 5 bases.

The chain has TRBV20-1 and TRBJ2-1; 12 nucleotides line up with TRBD2. J lost 6 bases, V lost 6 bases, and 12 bases had no gene match. The CDR3 covers 16 residues. Germline CDR1 DFQATT, CDR2 SNEGSKA (reference sequence). In DNA form, the CDR3 reads TGCAGTGCGCTTCGACTAGCGGGAGTCATCGGCAATGAGCAGTTCTTC. This translates into CSALRLAGVIGNEQFF.